This T cell receptor beta chain was sequenced during a study of molecular identifiers for immune sequencing clone quantification. From around 20,000 to 1,000,000 sorted cells, naive CD8 libraries were generated with 10%, 30% or 50% RNA. For naive CD8 T cells, sorting used the CD8+CD4-CCR7+CD45RA+ phenotype. V lost 5 bases and J lost 3, with 11 bases in between. The CDR3 has 13 residues. Germline V gene sequence: CDR1 DFQATT, CDR2 SNEGSKA (reference sequence). TCRdb fed the PCR reads into MiXCR, producing one record per CDR3 protein. The sample has about 640,000 distinct CDR3 sequences; 15% to 20% are singletons. Notes on this clonotype: As yet, its antigen is unknown. A single base separates this from a much larger clone, so it may be a read error.

Whole-study results and caveats: Investigators reportedly could detect spiked Jurkat TCR RNA from one cell among around 930,000 naive cells. Effector cells kept over 99% of their molecules in clones above 20 RNA copies, while naive cells kept under 1% there.

This clonotype was obtained from a human donor in good health. Some libraries in this study had Jurkat cell RNA spiked in. The sample was naive CD8+ T cells from blood, with Jurkat cell RNA spiked in. Noted subset: FACS-sorted CD8+CD4-CCR7+CD45RA+ naive T cells. This chain uses TRBV20-1 with TRBJ2-1, with D tentatively TRBD2 (5 bases). DNA for the CDR3: TGCAGTGCTGGGGAGCGGAACTACAATGAGCAGTTCTTC. Translated: CSAGERNYNEQFF.